This T cell receptor beta chain was obtained from a study of T-cell memory formation after mild COVID-19. The CDR3 runs 16 residues. CDR1 and CDR2 from the germline V gene are MGHRA and YSYEKL. V dropped 0 bases and J dropped 7; count of bases not matched to a gene: 9. This clonotype was seen many times. Its antigen remains unknown. TCRdb fed the 5' RACE reads into MiXCR, producing one record per CDR3 protein. The repertoire holds 350,000 to 400,000 distinct CDR3 sequences, with roughly 21% as singletons. Study findings and constraints: CD4+ contracting clones lay mainly in CM and EM, CD8+ ones in EMRA. The finding that pre-infection memory included some responding clones suggested that cross-reactive memory joined.

Sequenced sample: PBMCs or a T cell subset sorted from them (not recorded which). The receptor comes from an adult woman who had mild COVID-19 (a few samples of this study predate the infection). Cell type and time point are not known. This chain connects TRBV4-1 to TRBJ2-5; 9 bases are a match to TRBD2. CDR3 DNA sequence: TGCGCCAGCAGCCAAGATTTGGCGGGGGGGCCTGTGACCCAGTACTTC. Translating it yields CASSQDLAGGPVTQYF.